The 21 T cell receptor beta chains presented below share a single source sample, sequenced in a study of human T cells and chemical hapten exposure. Time point indicated: patch test 1, 2 weeks after DPC sensitization. Treatment defined: therapeutic diphenylcyclopropenone sensitization with weekly scalp DPC. Via MiXCR, TCRdb re-called the RACE reads, giving one row per CDR3 protein. The data hold 180,000 or so distinct CDR3 sequences, with about 14% observed a single time. Sequences were derived from whole blood, sampled in connection with sensitization to the hapten diphenylcyclopropenone (DPC). The receptors here all came from a woman aged 30 to 39 with alopecia areata. Some clones in this sample may be carry-over from other donors' samples.

In this sample, this clonotype turned up a few times. This chain joins TRBV29-1 and TRBJ1-1; D is undetermined. The germline gives CDR1 SQVTM, CDR2 ANQGSEA. This CDR3 has 12 amino acids. Trimming pared 4 bases from V and 2 bases from J, leaving 8 bases between. The CDR3 bases are TGCAGCGTTGGTTTCACAAACACTGAAGCTTTCTTT. This gives the protein CSVGFTNTEAFF. Full variable domain (remainder filled in from reference TRBV29-1 and TRBJ1-1): SAVISQKPSRDICQRGTSLTIQCQVDSQVTMMFWYRQQPGQSLTLIATANQGSEATYESGFVIDKFPISRPNLTFSTLTVSNMSPEDSSIYLCSVGFTNTEAFFGQGTRLTVV.

This clonotype turned up a few times. The V gene is TRBV15, the J gene TRBJ1-1; no firm D call. V lost 0 bases and J lost 4, with 12 bases in between. This CDR3 is 15 amino acids long. The germline gives CDR1 LNHNV, CDR2 YYDKDF (reference sequence). The CDR3 DNA reads TGTGCCACCAGCAGAGAAGCCGCAACGGCCACTGAAGCTTTCTTT. Amino acid sequence: CATSREAATATEAFF.

The chain carries TRBV29-1 and TRBJ2-7, with a tentative D call TRBD2 (5 bases). This CDR3 comprises 13 residues. V lost 5 bases and J 3 bases, leaving 14 bases between the germline ends. Germline V gene lookup returns CDR1 SQVTM and CDR2 ANQGSEA. The CDR3 DNA reads TGCAGCGTTCAGCTGACTATCCACTACGAGCAGTACTTC. This gives the protein CSVQLTIHYEQYF.

V gene TRBV5-1 combines with J gene TRBJ2-2; 7 positions match TRBD1. CDR3 length equals 16 residues. Germline CDR1 SGHRS, CDR2 YFSETQ. With V trimmed by 4 bases and J by 1 base, 7 bases remained unmatched. CDR3 nucleotide sequence: TGCGCCAGCAGCCCTCCGAGACAGGGGAACACCGGGGAGCTGTTTTTT. This translates into CASSPPRQGNTGELFF.

The V and J genes are TRBV12-3 or TRBV12-4 and TRBJ2-1, with TRBD2 identical over 12 bases. V lost 5 bases and J lost 1; bases outside the gene matches: 6. The CDR3 contains 17 residues. The CDR3 spells CASSKTSGGLSYNEQFF. The CDR3 nucleotides read TGTGCCAGCAGTAAGACTAGCGGGGGCCTATCCTACAATGAGCAGTTCTTC.

This clonotype was counted at least ten times. The J gene is TRBJ1-5, the V gene TRBV27; D uncertain. Looked up from germline, CDR1 is MNHEY and CDR2 is SMNVEV (reference sequence). V lost 1 base and J lost 3, with 4 bases in between. The CDR3 totals 13 residues. The CDR3 spells CASSLYNNQPQHF. The CDR3 DNA is TGTGCCAGCAGTTTATACAACAATCAGCCCCAGCATTTT.

This clonotype showed up just a few times. The chain couples TRBV29-1 to TRBJ2-5; D is tentatively TRBD1 or TRBD2 (5 bases each). The V end was cut by 5 bases, the J end by 2 bases, with 12 bases between. The CDR3 totals 13 residues. Germline values: CDR1 SQVTM, CDR2 ANQGSEA. In DNA form, the CDR3 reads TGCAGCGTTCGCCGGGGCAGTCAAGAGACCCAGTACTTC. Encoded protein: CSVRRGSQETQYF.

In this sample, this clonotype turned up many times. The chain employs TRBV6-6 and TRBJ1-6, with TRBD1 as a possible D gene (5 bases). Germline V gene lookup returns CDR1 MNHNY and CDR2 SVGAGI (reference sequence). Trimming shortened V by 5 bases and J by 5 bases, and 13 bases separated the two germline ends. This CDR3 spans 15 amino acids. The CDR3 reads CASSIFGGDNSPLHF. CDR3 bases: TGTGCCAGCAGTATCTTCGGGGGGGATAATTCACCCCTCCACTTT.

This clonotype was found a few times. The chain is built from TRBV6-1 and TRBJ1-5; no clear D. The CDR3 has 13 residues. The germline CDR1 and CDR2 sequences are MNHNS and SASEGT. Trimming left V 11 bases short and J 3 bases short, with 14 bases between. This CDR3 is CASRPASNQPQHF. As DNA, the CDR3 is TGTGCCTCCCGCCCAGCCTCCAATCAGCCCCAGCATTTT.

The sample holds many counts of this clonotype. This sequence joins TRBV9 and TRBJ2-7, with 9 bases aligning to TRBD1. Germline CDR1 and CDR2: SGDLS and YYNGEE. V lost 2 bases, J lost 3 bases, and 6 bases stayed unmatched. This CDR3 comprises 15 residues. CDR3 loop: CASSVSPGQGYEQYF. In DNA form, the CDR3 reads TGTGCCAGCAGCGTGAGCCCGGGACAGGGCTACGAGCAGTACTTC.

As to this clonotype: It may be a read error: a sequence one base away is much more abundant. The chain employs TRBV7-3 and TRBJ1-1, with D uncertain. The CDR3 extends over 14 amino acids. CDR1 is SGHTA, CDR2 FQGTGA, per germline. CDR3 amino acids: CTSSLASQNTEAFF. CDR3 nucleotide sequence: TGTACCAGCAGCTTAGCGTCTCAGAACACTGAAGCTTTCTTT.

This clonotype was detected many times. J is TRBJ2-1 and V is TRBV2, with 8 bases lining up with TRBD1. Germline V gives CDR1 SNHLY, CDR2 FYNNEI. Trimming cost V 11 bases and J 4 bases; bases outside gene matches: 10. The CDR3 has 14 residues. CDR3 DNA sequence: TGTGCCGGGCAACAGGGGGGCGGTTACAATGAGCAGTTCTTC. Amino acids: CAGQQGGGYNEQFF.

The sample holds a few counts of this clonotype. V usage is TRBV6-6 and J usage is TRBJ1-2, with no clear D. Germline V gene lookup returns CDR1 MNHNY and CDR2 SVGAGI (reference sequence). The CDR3 spans 13 residues. Trimming took off 6 bases at V and 7 bases at J, with 15 bases between the two ends. The CDR3 loop reads CASRLPEKSGYTF. The CDR3 region has the DNA TGTGCCAGCAGACTCCCGGAAAAAAGTGGCTACACCTTC.

The rearrangement joins TRBV7-2 to TRBJ2-5; D is unresolved. Germline V gene data show CDR1 as SGHTA and CDR2 as FQGNSA. The CDR3 extends over 15 amino acids. Trimming removed 2 bases at V and 0 bases at J, with 10 bases between. CDR3 protein: CASSLSGWYQETQYF. In DNA form, the CDR3 reads TGTGCCAGCAGCTTATCCGGCTGGTACCAAGAGACCCAGTACTTC.

This clonotype was seen a handful of times. The genes are TRBV4-2 and TRBJ2-5; TRBD1 agrees at 11 bases. The germline gives CDR1 LGHNA, CDR2 YNFKEQ. The CDR3 has 17 residues. With 1 base clipped from V and 2 bases from J, the junction kept 6 bases outside the gene matches. The CDR3 region is CASSQGTGGAGQETQYF. For the CDR3, the DNA is TGTGCCAGCAGCCAAGGGACAGGGGGCGCGGGGCAAGAGACCCAGTACTTC.

J is TRBJ1-6 and V is TRBV9; D is unresolved. Germline loops: CDR1 SGDLS, CDR2 YYNGEE. Trimming removed 0 bases at V and 9 bases at J, with 10 bases between. The CDR3 loop spans 14 amino acids. The CDR3 reads CASSVEGFLSPLHF. For the CDR3, the DNA is TGTGCCAGCAGCGTAGAAGGGTTTCTTTCACCCCTCCACTTT.

This clonotype was seen ten or more times. The V and J genes are TRBV29-1 and TRBJ1-1; TRBD1 might be the D (5 bases). The length of the CDR3 is 12 residues. The ends were cut back, 1 base at V and 10 bases at J, with 13 bases in the middle. The germline V gene encodes CDR1 SQVTM and CDR2 ANQGSEA. DNA of the CDR3: TGCAGCGTTGAAGGCTCGGGGCAAGTAGCTTTCTTT. This sequence encodes CSVEGSGQVAFF.

In its sample, this clonotype was seen a few times. The V call is TRBV20-1, the J call TRBJ1-2; no clear D. CDR1 and CDR2 (germline): DFQATT, SNEGSKA (reference sequence). V was pared by 0 bases and J by 5 bases, with 7 bases between. This CDR3 contains 12 residues. The CDR3 nucleotides read TGCAGTGCTAGAGATAGATTGTATGGCTACACCTTC. Its translation is CSARDRLYGYTF.

This clonotype has a count of ten or more. This chain links TRBV7-2 with TRBJ2-1; 8 nucleotides line up with TRBD2. Germline-derived CDR1 and CDR2 are SGHTA and FQGNSA. The V segment lost 6 bases and the J segment 6 bases; nucleotides outside the gene matches: 13. The CDR3 runs to 16 residues. CDR3 in amino acids: CASSFPGLVNRNEQFF. As DNA, the CDR3 is TGTGCCAGCAGTTTTCCGGGACTAGTGAACCGCAATGAGCAGTTCTTC.

This clonotype was detected ten times or more. V gene TRBV28 combines with J gene TRBJ1-4; 7 nucleotides agree with TRBD1. V lost 5 bases and J lost 3; bases outside the gene matches: 6. The CDR3 has 15 amino acids. CDR1 and CDR2 (germline): MDHEN, SYDVKM. The CDR3: CASSAYGTANEKLFF. As DNA, the CDR3 is TGTGCCAGCAGTGCTTACGGGACAGCTAATGAAAAACTGTTTTTT.

The table lists this clonotype with a few counts. V is TRBV29-1 and J is TRBJ2-5; 9 bases are a match to TRBD2. The CDR3 covers 14 residues. From germline, CDR1 is SQVTM and CDR2 ANQGSEA. J lost 3 bases, V lost 5 bases, and 7 bases had no gene match. The CDR3 protein is CSVSRTSEKETQYF. Written as DNA, the CDR3 is TGCAGCGTTTCCCGGACTAGCGAGAAAGAGACCCAGTACTTC.